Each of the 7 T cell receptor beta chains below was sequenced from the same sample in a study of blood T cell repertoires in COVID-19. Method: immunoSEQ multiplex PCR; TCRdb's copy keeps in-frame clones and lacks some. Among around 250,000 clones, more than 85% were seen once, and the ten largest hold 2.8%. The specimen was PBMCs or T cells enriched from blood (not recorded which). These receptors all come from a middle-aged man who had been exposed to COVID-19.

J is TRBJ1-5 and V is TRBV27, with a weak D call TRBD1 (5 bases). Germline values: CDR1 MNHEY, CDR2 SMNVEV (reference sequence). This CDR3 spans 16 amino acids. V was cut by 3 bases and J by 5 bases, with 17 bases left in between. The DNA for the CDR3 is TGTGCCAGCAGTTTCAGGGCCAGTATGCGGCATCAGCCCCAGCATTTT. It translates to CASSFRASMRHQPQHF.

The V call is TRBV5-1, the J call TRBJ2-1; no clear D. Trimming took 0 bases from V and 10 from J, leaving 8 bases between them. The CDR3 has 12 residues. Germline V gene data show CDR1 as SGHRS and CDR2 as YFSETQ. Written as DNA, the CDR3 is TGCGCCAGCAGCTTGGAATACTCGGAGCAGTTCTTC. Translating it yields CASSLEYSEQFF.

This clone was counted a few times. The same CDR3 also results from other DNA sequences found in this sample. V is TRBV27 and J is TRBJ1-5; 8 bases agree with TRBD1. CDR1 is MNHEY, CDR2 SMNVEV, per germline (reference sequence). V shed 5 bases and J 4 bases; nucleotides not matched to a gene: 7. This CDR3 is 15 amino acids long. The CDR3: CASSLGTGGNQPQHF. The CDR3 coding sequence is TGTGCCAGCAGTCTCGGGACAGGAGGAAATCAGCCCCAGCATTTT.

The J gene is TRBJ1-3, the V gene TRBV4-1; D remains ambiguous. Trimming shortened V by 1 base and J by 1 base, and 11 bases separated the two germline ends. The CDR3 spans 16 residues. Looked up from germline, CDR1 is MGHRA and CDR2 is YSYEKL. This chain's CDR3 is CASSQGQVVSGNTIYF. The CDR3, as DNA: TGCGCCAGCAGCCAAGGGCAGGTCGTTTCTGGAAACACCATATATTTT.

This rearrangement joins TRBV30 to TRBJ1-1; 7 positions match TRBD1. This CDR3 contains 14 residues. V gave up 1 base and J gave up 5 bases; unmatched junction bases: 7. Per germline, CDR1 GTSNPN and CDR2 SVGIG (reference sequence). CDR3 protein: CAWSGQGINTEAFF. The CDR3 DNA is TGTGCCTGGAGTGGACAGGGAATCAATACTGAAGCTTTCTTT.

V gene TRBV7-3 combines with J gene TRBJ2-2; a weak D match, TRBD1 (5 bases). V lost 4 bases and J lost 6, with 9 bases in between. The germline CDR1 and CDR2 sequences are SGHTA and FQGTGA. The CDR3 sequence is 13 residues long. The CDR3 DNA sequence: TGTGCCAGCAGCTGGGGCAGGCCCGGGGAGCTGTTTTTT. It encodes CASSWGRPGELFF. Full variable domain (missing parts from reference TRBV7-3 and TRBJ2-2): GAGVSQTPSNKVTEKGKYVELRCDPISGHTALYWYRQSLGQGPEFLIYFQGTGAADDSGLPNDRFFAVRPEGSVSTLKIQRTERGDSAVYLCASSWGRPGELFFGEGSRLTVL.

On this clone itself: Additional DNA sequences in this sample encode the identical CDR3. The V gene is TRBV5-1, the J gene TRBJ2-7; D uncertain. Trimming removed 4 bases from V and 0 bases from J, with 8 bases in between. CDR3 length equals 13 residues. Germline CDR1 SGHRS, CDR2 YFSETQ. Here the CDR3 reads CASSLYSSYEQYF. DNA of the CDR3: TGCGCCAGCAGCCTCTATAGCTCCTACGAGCAGTACTTC.